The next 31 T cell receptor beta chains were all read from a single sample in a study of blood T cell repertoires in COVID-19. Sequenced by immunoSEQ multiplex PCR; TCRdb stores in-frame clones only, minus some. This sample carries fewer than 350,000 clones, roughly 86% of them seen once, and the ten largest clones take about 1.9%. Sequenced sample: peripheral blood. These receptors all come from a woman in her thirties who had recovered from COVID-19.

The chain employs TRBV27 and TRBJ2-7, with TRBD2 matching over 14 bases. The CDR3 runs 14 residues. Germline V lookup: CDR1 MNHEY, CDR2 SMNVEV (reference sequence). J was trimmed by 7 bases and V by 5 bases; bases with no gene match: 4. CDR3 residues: CASSRLAGGEEQYF. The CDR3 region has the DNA TGTGCCAGCAGTAGACTAGCGGGAGGGGAGGAGCAGTACTTC.

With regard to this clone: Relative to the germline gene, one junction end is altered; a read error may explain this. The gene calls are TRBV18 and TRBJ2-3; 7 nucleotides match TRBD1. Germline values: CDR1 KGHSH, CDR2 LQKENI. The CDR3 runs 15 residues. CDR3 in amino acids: CASSLQGQRTDTQYF. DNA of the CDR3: TGTGCCAGCTCACTACAGGGACAGCGCACCGATACGCAGTATTTT. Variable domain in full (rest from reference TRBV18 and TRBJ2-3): NAGVMQNPRHLVRRRGQEARLRCSPMKGHSHVYWYRQLPEEGLKFMVYLQKENIIDESGMPKERFSAEFPKEGPSILRIQQVVRGDSAAYFCASSLQGQRTDTQYFGPGTRLTVL.

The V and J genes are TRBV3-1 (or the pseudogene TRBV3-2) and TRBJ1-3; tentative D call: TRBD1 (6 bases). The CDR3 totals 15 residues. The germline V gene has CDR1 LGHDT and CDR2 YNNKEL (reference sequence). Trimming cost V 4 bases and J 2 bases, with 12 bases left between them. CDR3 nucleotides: TGTGCCAGCAGCCGAGAGACAGGAGCTGGAAACACCATATATTTT. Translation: CASSRETGAGNTIYF.

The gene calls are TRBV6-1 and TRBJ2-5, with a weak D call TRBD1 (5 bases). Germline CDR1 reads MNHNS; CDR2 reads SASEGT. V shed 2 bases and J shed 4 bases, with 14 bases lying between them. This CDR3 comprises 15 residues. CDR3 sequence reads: CASSESQGRRETQYF. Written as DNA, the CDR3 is TGTGCCAGCAGTGAATCGCAGGGCCGGCGAGAGACCCAGTACTTC.

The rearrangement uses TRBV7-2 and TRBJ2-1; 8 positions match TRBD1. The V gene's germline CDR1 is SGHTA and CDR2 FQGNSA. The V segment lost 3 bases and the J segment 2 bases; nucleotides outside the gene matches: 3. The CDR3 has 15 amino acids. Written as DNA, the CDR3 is TGTGCCAGCAGCTTCGACAGGGGACCCTACAATGAGCAGTTCTTC. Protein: CASSFDRGPYNEQFF.

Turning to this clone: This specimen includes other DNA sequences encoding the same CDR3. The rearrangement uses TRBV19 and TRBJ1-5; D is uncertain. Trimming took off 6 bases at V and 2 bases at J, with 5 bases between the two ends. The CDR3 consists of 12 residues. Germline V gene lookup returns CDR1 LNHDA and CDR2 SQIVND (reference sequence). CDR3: CASRRGNQPQHF. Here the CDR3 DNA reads TGTGCCAGTAGGAGAGGCAATCAGCCCCAGCATTTT.

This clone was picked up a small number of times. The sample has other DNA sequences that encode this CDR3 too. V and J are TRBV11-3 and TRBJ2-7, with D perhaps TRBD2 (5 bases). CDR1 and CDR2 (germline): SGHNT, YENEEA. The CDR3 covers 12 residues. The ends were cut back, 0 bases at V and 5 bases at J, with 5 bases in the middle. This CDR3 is CASSLDGDEQYF. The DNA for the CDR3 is TGTGCCAGCAGCTTAGACGGGGACGAGCAGTACTTC.

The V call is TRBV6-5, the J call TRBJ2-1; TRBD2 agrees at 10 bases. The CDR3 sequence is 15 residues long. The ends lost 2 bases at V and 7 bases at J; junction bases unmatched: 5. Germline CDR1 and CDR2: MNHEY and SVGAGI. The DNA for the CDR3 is TGTGCCAGCAGTTACACAGCGGGAGGGGGGAATGAGCAGTTCTTC. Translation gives CASSYTAGGGNEQFF.

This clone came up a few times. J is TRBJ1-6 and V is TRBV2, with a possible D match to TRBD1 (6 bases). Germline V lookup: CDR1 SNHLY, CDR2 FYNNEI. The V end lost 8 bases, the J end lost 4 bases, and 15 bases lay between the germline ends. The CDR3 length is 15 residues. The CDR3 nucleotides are TGTGCCAGCTTAGCCAGGGGCCTATATAATTCACCCCTCCACTTT. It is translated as CASLARGLYNSPLHF.

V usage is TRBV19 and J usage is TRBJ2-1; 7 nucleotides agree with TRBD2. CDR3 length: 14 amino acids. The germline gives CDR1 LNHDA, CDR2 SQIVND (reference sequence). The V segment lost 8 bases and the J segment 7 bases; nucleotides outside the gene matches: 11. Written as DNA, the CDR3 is TGTGCCAGTCAACGGGACTACTCCCCGAATGAGCAGTTCTTC. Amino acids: CASQRDYSPNEQFF.

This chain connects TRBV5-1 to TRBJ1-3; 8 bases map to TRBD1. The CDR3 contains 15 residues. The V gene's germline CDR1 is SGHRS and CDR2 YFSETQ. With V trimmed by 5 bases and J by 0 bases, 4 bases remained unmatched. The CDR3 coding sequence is TGCGCCAGCAGTCGAACAGGGGGCTCTGGAAACACCATATATTTT. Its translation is CASSRTGGSGNTIYF.

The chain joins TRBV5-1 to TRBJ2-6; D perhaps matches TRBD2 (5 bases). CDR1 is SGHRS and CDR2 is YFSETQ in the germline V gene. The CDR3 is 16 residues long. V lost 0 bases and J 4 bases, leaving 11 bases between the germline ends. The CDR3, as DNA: TGCGCCAGCAGCTTGGGGACTCTGGGAGGGGCCAACGTCCTGACTTTC. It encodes CASSLGTLGGANVLTF.

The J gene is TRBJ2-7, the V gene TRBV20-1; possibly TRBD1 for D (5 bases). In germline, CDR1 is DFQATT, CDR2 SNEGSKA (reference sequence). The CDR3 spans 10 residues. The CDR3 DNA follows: TGCAGGACAGTCTCCTACGAGCAGTACTTC. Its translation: CRTVSYEQYF.

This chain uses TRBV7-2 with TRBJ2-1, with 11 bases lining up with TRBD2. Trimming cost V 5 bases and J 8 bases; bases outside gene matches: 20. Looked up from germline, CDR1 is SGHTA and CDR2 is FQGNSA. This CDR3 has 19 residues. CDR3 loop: CASSRQVSLAGGRGDEQFF. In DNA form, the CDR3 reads TGTGCCAGCAGCCGCCAGGTCTCTCTAGCGGGGGGCCGAGGCGATGAGCAGTTCTTC.

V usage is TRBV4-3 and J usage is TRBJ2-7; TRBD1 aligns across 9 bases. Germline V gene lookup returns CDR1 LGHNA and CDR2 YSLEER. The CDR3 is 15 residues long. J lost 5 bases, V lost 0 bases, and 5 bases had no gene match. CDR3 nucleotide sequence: TGCGCCAGCAGCCAAGAGGGACAGGGTGGCCACGAGCAGTACTTC. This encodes CASSQEGQGGHEQYF.

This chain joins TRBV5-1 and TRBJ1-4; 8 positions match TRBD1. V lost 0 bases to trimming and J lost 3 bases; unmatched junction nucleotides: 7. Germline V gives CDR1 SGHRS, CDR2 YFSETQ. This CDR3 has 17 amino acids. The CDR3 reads CASSLAPTGDANEKLFF. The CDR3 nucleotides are TGCGCCAGCAGCTTGGCCCCGACAGGGGATGCTAATGAAAAACTGTTTTTT.

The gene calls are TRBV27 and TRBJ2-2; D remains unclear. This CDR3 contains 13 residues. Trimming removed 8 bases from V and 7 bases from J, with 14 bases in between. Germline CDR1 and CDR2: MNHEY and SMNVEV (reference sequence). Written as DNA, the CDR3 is TGTGCCAGCTGCTTAAGTAGTGGCGGGGAGCTGTTTTTT. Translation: CASCLSSGGELFF.

The DNA of the CDR3 is TGTGCCAGCAGTTTAGAGTCCTACGAGCAGTACTTC. This codes for CASSLESYEQYF. The gene calls are TRBV28 and TRBJ2-7, with D unresolved. The V end lost 2 bases, the J end lost 1 base, and 3 bases lay between the germline ends. Germline V gene sequence: CDR1 MDHEN, CDR2 SYDVKM. The CDR3 is made up of 12 amino acids.

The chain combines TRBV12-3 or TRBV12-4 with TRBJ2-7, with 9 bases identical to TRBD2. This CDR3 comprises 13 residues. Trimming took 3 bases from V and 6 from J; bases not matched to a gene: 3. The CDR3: CASSLASGTEQYF. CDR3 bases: TGTGCCAGCAGTTTGGCTAGCGGGACCGAGCAGTACTTC.

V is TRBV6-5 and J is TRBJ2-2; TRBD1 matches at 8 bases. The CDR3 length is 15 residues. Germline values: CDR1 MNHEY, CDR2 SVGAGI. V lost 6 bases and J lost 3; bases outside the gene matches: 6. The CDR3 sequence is CASSPRGPDTGELFF. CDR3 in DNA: TGTGCCAGCAGCCCCAGGGGGCCGGACACCGGGGAGCTGTTTTTT.

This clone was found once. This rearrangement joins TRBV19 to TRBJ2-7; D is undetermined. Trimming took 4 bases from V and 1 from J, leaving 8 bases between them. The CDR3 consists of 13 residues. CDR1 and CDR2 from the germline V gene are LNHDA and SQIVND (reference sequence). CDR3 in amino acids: CASSNTQSYEQYF. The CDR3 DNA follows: TGTGCCAGTAGTAATACGCAGTCCTACGAGCAGTACTTC.

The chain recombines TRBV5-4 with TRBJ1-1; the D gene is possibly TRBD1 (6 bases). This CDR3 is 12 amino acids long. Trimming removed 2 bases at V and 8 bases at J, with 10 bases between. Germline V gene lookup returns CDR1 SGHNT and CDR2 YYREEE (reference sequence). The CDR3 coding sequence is TGTGCCAGCAGCTTTACAGGGCTCGAAGCTTTCTTT. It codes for CASSFTGLEAFF.

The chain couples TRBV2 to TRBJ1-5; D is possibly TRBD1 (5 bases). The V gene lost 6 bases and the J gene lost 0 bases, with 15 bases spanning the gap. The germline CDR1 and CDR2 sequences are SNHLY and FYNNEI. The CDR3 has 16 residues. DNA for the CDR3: TGTGCCAGCAGCCTAACGGGGGGGGATAGCAATCAGCCCCAGCATTTT. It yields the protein CASSLTGGDSNQPQHF.

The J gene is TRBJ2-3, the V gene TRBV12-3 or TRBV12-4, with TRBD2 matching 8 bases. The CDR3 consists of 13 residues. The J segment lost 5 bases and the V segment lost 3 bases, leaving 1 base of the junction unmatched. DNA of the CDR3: TGTGCCAGCAGTTTCCGGGAGGGAGATACGCAGTATTTT. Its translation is CASSFREGDTQYF.

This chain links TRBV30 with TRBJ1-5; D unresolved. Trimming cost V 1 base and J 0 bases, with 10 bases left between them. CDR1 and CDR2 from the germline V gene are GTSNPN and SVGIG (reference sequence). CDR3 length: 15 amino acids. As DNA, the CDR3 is TGTGCCTGGAGTGAGGCGGCAATTAGCAATCAGCCCCAGCATTTT. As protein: CAWSEAAISNQPQHF. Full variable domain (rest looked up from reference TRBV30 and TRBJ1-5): SQTIHQWPATLVQPVGSPLSLECTVEGTSNPNLYWYRQAAGRGLQLLFYSVGIGQISSEVPQNLSASRPQDRQFILSSKKLLLSDSGFYLCAWSEAAISNQPQHFGDGTRLSIL.

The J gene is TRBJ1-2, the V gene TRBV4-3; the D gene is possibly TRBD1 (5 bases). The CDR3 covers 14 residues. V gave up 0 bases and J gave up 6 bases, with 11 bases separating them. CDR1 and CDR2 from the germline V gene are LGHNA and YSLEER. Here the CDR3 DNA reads TGCGCCAGCAGCCAAGACAGGGCTGTGGATGGCTACACCTTC. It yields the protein CASSQDRAVDGYTF.

The CDR3 DNA follows: TGTGCCAGCAGCTTAGAAATAGACAGGGCCGAAGCTTTCTTT. Translating it yields CASSLEIDRAEAFF. The V gene is TRBV11-2, the J gene TRBJ1-1; 7 bases line up with TRBD1. Trimming at V came to 0 bases and at J to 8 bases, leaving 6 bases not matched to a gene. Per germline, CDR1 SGHAT and CDR2 FQNNGV. The CDR3 is 14 residues long.

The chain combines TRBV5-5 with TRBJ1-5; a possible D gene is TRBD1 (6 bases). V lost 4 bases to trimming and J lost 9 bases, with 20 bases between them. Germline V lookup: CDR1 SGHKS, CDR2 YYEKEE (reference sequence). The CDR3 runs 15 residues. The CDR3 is CASSPVVGGARPQHF. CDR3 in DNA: TGTGCCAGCAGCCCCGTGGTTGGGGGGGCGAGGCCCCAGCATTTT. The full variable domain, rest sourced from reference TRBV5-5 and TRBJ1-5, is DAGVTQSPTHLIKTRGQQVTLRCSPISGHKSVSWYQQVLGQGPQFIFQYYEKEERGRGNFPDRFSARQFPNYSSELNVNALLLGDSALYLCASSPVVGGARPQHFGDGTRLSIL.

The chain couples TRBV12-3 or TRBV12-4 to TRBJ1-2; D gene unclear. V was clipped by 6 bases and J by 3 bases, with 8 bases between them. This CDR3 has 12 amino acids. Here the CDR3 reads CASSPKHYGYTF. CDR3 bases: TGTGCCAGCAGCCCCAAGCACTATGGCTACACCTTC.

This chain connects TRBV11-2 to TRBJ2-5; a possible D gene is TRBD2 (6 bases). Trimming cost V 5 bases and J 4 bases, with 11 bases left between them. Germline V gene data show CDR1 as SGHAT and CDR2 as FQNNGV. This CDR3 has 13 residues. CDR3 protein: CASSHLGGETQYF. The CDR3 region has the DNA TGTGCCAGCAGCCACCTCGGGGGAGAGACCCAGTACTTC.

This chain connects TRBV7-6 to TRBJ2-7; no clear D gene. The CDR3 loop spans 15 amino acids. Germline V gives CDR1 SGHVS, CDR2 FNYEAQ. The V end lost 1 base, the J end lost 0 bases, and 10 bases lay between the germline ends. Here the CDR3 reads CASSLESAFSYEQYF. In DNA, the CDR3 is TGTGCCAGCAGCTTAGAATCCGCGTTCTCCTACGAGCAGTACTTC.